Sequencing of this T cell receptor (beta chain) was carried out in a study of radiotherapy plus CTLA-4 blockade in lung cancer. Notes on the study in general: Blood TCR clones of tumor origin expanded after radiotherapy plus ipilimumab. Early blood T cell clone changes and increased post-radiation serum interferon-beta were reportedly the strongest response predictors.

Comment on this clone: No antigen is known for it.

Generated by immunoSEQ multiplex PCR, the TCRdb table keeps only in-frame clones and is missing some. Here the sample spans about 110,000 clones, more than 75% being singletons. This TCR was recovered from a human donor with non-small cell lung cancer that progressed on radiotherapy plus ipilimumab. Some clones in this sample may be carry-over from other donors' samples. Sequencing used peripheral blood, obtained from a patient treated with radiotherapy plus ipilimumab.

Here the CDR3 reads CASSLVYGGYGYTF. The CDR3 region has the DNA TGTGCCAGCAGCTTAGTGTACGGGGGCTATGGCTACACCTTC. V and J are TRBV7-2 and TRBJ1-2; maybe TRBD1 (5 bases). This CDR3 has 14 residues. V lost 1 base and J lost 4, with 10 bases in between. Germline CDR1 SGHTA, CDR2 FQGNSA.